Listed here are 16 T cell receptor beta chains from one sample, sequenced in a study of blood T cell repertoires in COVID-19. Repertoires were generated with immunoSEQ multiplex PCR, while TCRdb's copy carries only in-frame clones and drops some. The sample records 150,000 or so clones, approximately 84% being singletons. Sequenced: PBMCs or T cells enriched from blood (not recorded which). The receptor set was obtained from a man aged 45 to 65 who had recovered from COVID-19.

V is TRBV19 and J is TRBJ2-7, with D hard to call. This CDR3 comprises 14 residues. Germline CDR1 is LNHDA and CDR2 is SQIVND (reference sequence). The V and J ends lost 4 bases and 3 bases respectively, with 13 bases between them. DNA of the CDR3: TGTGCCAGTAGTACCACAACAGTTAGCTACGAGCAGTACTTC. As protein: CASSTTTVSYEQYF.

The chain carries TRBV7-2 and TRBJ2-5, with D possibly TRBD2 on 6 matching bases. CDR1 SGHTA and CDR2 FQGNSA come from the germline V gene. CDR3 length equals 14 residues. V lost 7 bases, J lost 5 bases, and 17 bases lay in between. The CDR3 nucleotides are TGTGCCAGCACCCCGGAGGGGAGGTGGGAGACCCAGTACTTC. Translating gives CASTPEGRWETQYF.

CDR3 sequence reads: CASSPGLAGARTDTQYF. For the CDR3, the DNA is TGTGCCAGCAGCCCGGGACTAGCGGGGGCCCGCACAGATACGCAGTATTTT. The gene calls are TRBV4-2 and TRBJ2-3, with 14 positions matching TRBD2. Germline V gives CDR1 LGHNA, CDR2 YNFKEQ. Trimming at V came to 4 bases and at J to 1 base, leaving 4 bases not matched to a gene. This CDR3 region has 17 residues.

This clone appeared once. CDR3 bases: TGTGCCAGCAGCTTAGAGGCAGGACTAGCGGGGGTCACAGATACGCAGTATTTT. Amino acids: CASSLEAGLAGVTDTQYF. V gene TRBV7-6 combines with J gene TRBJ2-3; 13 bases agree with TRBD2. CDR1 is SGHVS and CDR2 is FNYEAQ in the germline V gene. This CDR3 spans 18 amino acids. The V and J ends lost 1 base and 2 bases, in that order; junction bases with no gene match: 6.

The chain links TRBV7-3 to TRBJ1-1, with 9 bases aligning to TRBD1. There are 15 residues in the CDR3. After removal of 8 bases from V and 2 bases from J, the junction contained 9 bases not matched to a gene. CDR1 is SGHTA and CDR2 is FQGTGA in the germline V gene. This CDR3 reads CASRGGTGRNTEAFF. As DNA, the CDR3 is TGTGCCAGCCGCGGGGGGACAGGGAGAAACACTGAAGCTTTCTTT.

V gene TRBV14 combines with J gene TRBJ2-7; 7 bases are shared with TRBD1. The CDR3 totals 11 residues. V gave up 4 bases and J gave up 7 bases; unmatched junction bases: 1. The V gene's germline CDR1 is SGHDN and CDR2 FVKESK. The CDR3 here is CASSPGQEQYF. CDR3 bases: TGTGCCAGCAGCCCGGGACAGGAGCAGTACTTC.

V is TRBV7-3 and J is TRBJ1-6; TRBD1 matches at 7 bases. V trimming: 0 bases; J trimming: 8 bases; junction bases outside the gene matches: 4. CDR3 length: 15 amino acids. Germline assignment: CDR1 SGHTA and CDR2 FQGTGA. The CDR3 spells CASSLTPQGDSPLHF. The CDR3, as DNA: TGTGCCAGCAGCTTAACCCCGCAGGGGGATTCACCCCTCCACTTT.

CDR3 sequence (DNA): TGTGCCAGCAGCAAACAATCGGGGTTCCCCGGGGAGCTGTTTTTT. Protein product: CASSKQSGFPGELFF. The chain is built from TRBV11-3 and TRBJ2-2, with D possibly TRBD2 on 5 matching bases. CDR1 and CDR2 from the germline V gene are SGHNT and YENEEA. V shed 5 bases and J shed 6 bases, with 16 bases lying between them. CDR3 size: 15 residues.

The chain is built from TRBV30 and TRBJ2-3, with D possibly being TRBD2 (7 bases). The CDR3 has 16 residues. CDR1 and CDR2 from the germline V gene are GTSNPN and SVGIG (reference sequence). V was cut by 0 bases and J by 3 bases, with 16 bases left in between. The CDR3 DNA follows: TGTGCCTGGAGTGTACTGGGGAGGGGGGCAACAGATACGCAGTATTTT. This encodes CAWSVLGRGATDTQYF.

The V and J genes are TRBV4-1 and TRBJ2-3, with TRBD1 identical over 9 bases. The CDR3 is made up of 17 amino acids. J was trimmed by 1 base and V by 8 bases; bases with no gene match: 13. Germline CDR1 is MGHRA and CDR2 is YSYEKL. The CDR3 reads CASGWTGARAGTDTQYF. The CDR3 region has the DNA TGCGCCAGCGGGTGGACAGGGGCCCGTGCCGGCACAGATACGCAGTATTTT.

The chain is built from TRBV9 and TRBJ2-1, with TRBD2 matching 11 bases. Germline CDR1 SGDLS, CDR2 YYNGEE. The CDR3 length is 16 residues. The V and J ends lost 3 bases and 7 bases, in that order; junction bases with no gene match: 9. CDR3 in amino acids: CASSEFSGGAKNEQFF. The CDR3 DNA reads as TGTGCCAGCAGCGAGTTTAGCGGGGGGGCAAAAAATGAGCAGTTCTTC. Full variable domain (outside the CDR3, taken from reference TRBV9 and TRBJ2-1): DSGVTQTPKHLITATGQRVTLRCSPRSGDLSVYWYQQSLDQGLQFLIQYYNGEERAKGNILERFSAQQFPDLHSELNLSSLELGDSALYFCASSEFSGGAKNEQFFGPGTRLTVL.

The chain couples TRBV10-3 to TRBJ1-3; D remains unclear. Deletions cut 0 bases from V and 7 bases from J, with 7 bases between. The CDR3 extends over 13 amino acids. CDR1 is ENHRY, CDR2 SYGVKD, per germline. In DNA, the CDR3 is TGTGCCATCAGTGAGTCTGAGGTGAACACCATATATTTT. This gives the protein CAISESEVNTIYF.

This chain connects TRBV5-1 to TRBJ1-2, with a weak D call TRBD1 (6 bases). The CDR3 has 15 residues. V was trimmed by 0 bases and J by 4 bases, leaving 13 bases between them. Germline V gives CDR1 SGHRS, CDR2 YFSETQ. CDR3 region: CASSLDFGGAYGYTF. The DNA for the CDR3 is TGCGCCAGCAGCTTGGACTTTGGGGGGGCCTATGGCTACACCTTC.

V gene TRBV11-1 combines with J gene TRBJ1-6; 7 bases match TRBD1. This CDR3 has 16 residues. V gave up 5 bases and J gave up 3 bases; unmatched junction bases: 7. CDR1 and CDR2 from the germline V gene are SGHAT and FQDESV (reference sequence). The CDR3 DNA sequence: TGTGCCAGCAGCCGCGGACAGGCCCTCTATAATTCACCCCTCCACTTT. Protein: CASSRGQALYNSPLHF.

The chain employs TRBV7-9 and TRBJ1-6; possibly TRBD1 for D (5 bases). The V and J ends lost 1 base and 10 bases respectively, with 14 bases between them. Germline V gene data show CDR1 as SEHNR and CDR2 as FQNEAQ (reference sequence). The CDR3 is 15 amino acids. The CDR3, as DNA: TGTGCCAGCAGCTTAGAGGGCCAGGGAAACTCACCCCTCCACTTT. Amino acids: CASSLEGQGNSPLHF.

The J gene is TRBJ1-2, the V gene TRBV6-5, with D perhaps TRBD1 (5 bases). V was shortened by 2 bases and J by 6 bases, with 10 bases between the two germline ends. This CDR3 comprises 13 residues. The germline CDR1 and CDR2 sequences are MNHEY and SVGAGI. In DNA, the CDR3 is TGTGCCAGCAGTTACGGGGGGATGGATGGCTACACCTTC. This encodes CASSYGGMDGYTF.